This T cell receptor (beta chain) was identified during a study of cytomegalovirus exposure and HLA in healthy donors. About the research overall: Earlier work reported 110 million or so unique TCR beta sequences from roughly 180 million T cells. Study outcomes and limitations: As a later analysis showed, a missense DCLRE1C variant was linked to trimming of TCR beta V- and J-genes. More clonal expansion characterized HLA-associated TCR beta chains than equally common others in a later analysis.

The PCR employed 60 Vbeta primers together with 13 Jbeta primers. Per the study methods: In a later analysis, of roughly 83 million unique beta chains, roughly 10 million appeared in at least two donors. The assay was immunoSEQ multiplex PCR, and TCRdb's table has in-frame clones only and misses some. V, J and clone size are those of that table, while D and trimming were read from the DNA. Counted here are 100,000 to 150,000 clones, approximately 77% occurring once; the ten biggest clones make up approximately 0.86%. A remark on this clone: As yet, its antigen is unknown.

V was clipped by 0 bases and J by 5 bases, with 16 bases between them. Germline lookup yields CDR1 MGHRA and CDR2 YSYEKL. This CDR3 is 16 amino acids long. This receptor was identified in a woman aged 60-75 years in good health and CMV-seronegative. The sample comprised PBMCs. This rearrangement joins TRBV4-1 to TRBJ2-5, with D perhaps matching TRBD2 (5 bases). CDR3 nucleotide sequence: TGCGCCAGCAGCCAAGATCGGGGTAGGGATGTGGAGACCCAGTACTTC. This encodes CASSQDRGRDVETQYF.